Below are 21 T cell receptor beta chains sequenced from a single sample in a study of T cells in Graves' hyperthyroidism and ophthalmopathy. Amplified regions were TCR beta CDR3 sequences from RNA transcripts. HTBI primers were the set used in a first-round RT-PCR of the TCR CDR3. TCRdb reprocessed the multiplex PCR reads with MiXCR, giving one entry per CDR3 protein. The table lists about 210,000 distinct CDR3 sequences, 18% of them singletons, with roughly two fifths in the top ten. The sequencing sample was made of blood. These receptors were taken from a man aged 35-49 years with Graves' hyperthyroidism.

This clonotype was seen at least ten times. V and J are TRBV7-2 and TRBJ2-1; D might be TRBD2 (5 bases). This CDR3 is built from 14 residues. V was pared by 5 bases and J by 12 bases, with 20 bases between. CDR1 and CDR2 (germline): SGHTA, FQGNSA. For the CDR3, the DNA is TGTGCCAGCAGCCCTAACCTCGGTAGCGCAGGGCAGTTCTTC. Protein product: CASSPNLGSAGQFF.

CDR3 amino acids: CASSAGSLNTEAFF. CDR3 DNA sequence: TGTGCCAGCAGCGCTGGATCCCTGAACACTGAAGCTTTCTTT. The V gene is TRBV7-2, the J gene TRBJ1-1; D gene uncertain. Germline values: CDR1 SGHTA, CDR2 FQGNSA. V gave up 5 bases and J gave up 0 bases, with 10 bases separating them. The CDR3 loop spans 14 amino acids.

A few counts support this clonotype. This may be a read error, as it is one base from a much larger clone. As DNA, the CDR3 is TGTGCCAGCAGTCAGGGGGCCCACACTGAAGCTTTCTTT. Translation gives CASSQGAHTEAFF. V gene TRBV6-1 combines with J gene TRBJ1-1, with TRBD1 matching 8 bases. The CDR3 runs 13 residues. V lost 5 bases to trimming and J lost 3 bases; unmatched junction nucleotides: 2. In germline, CDR1 is MNHNS, CDR2 SASEGT.

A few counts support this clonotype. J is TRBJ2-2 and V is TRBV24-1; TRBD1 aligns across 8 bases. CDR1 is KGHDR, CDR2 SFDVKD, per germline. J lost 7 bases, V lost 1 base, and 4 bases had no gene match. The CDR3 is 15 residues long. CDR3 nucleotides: TGTGCCACCAGTGATTTCAGGGGGCGAGGCGGGGAGCTGTTTTTT. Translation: CATSDFRGRGGELFF.

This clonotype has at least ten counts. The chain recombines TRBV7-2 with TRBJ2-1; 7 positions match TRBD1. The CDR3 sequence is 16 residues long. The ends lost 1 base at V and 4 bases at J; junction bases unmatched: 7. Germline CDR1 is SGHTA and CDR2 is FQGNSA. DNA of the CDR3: TGTGCCAGCAGCTTAGACGCCGGGACAGCTTACAATGAGCAGTTCTTC. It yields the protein CASSLDAGTAYNEQFF.

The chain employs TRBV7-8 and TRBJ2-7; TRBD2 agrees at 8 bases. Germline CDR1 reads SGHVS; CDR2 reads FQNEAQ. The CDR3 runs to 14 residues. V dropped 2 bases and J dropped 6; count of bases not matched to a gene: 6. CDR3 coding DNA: TGTGCCAGCAGCTTATACGGGAGGGGGTTCGAGCAGTACTTC. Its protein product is CASSLYGRGFEQYF.

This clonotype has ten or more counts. As DNA, the CDR3 is TGTGCCAGCAGCGGACTAGCGGGGGGCTACAATGAGCAGTTCTTC. Encoded protein: CASSGLAGGYNEQFF. V is TRBV2 and J is TRBJ2-1; 14 nucleotides align to TRBD2. Trimming removed 6 bases from V and 3 bases from J; junction bases left unmatched: 1. CDR3 size: 15 residues. The germline V gene has CDR1 SNHLY and CDR2 FYNNEI.

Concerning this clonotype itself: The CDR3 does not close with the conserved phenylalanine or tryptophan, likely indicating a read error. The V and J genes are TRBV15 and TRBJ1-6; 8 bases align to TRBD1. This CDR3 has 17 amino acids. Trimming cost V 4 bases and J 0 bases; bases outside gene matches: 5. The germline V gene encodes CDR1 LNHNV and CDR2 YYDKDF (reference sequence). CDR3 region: CATSTRQGSSYNSPLHS. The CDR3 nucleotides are TGTGCCACCAGCACCCGACAGGGGAGCTCCTATAATTCACCCCTCCACTCT.

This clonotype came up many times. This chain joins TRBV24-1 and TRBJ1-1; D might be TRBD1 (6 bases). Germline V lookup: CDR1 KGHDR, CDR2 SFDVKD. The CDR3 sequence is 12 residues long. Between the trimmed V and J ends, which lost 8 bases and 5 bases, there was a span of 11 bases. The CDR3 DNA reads TGTGCCACCACAGGGGTTGGGACTGAAGCTTTCTTT. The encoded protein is CATTGVGTEAFF.

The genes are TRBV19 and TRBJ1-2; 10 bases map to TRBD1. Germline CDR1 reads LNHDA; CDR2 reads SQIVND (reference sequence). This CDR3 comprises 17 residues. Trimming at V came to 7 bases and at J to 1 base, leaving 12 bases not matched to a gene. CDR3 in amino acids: CASKTGTGVGGNYGYTF. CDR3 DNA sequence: TGTGCCAGTAAAACCGGGACAGGGGTTGGCGGTAACTATGGCTACACCTTC.

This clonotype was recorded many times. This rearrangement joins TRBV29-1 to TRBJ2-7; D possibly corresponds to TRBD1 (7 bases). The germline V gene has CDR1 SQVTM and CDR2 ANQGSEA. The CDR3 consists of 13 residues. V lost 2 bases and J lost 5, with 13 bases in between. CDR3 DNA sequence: TGCAGCGTTGAACGGCAGGGGGGCCACGAGCAGTACTTC. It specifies CSVERQGGHEQYF.

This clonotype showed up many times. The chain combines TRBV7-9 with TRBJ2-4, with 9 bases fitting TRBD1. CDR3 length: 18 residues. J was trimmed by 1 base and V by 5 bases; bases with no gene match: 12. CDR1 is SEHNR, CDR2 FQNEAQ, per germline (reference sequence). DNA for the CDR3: TGTGCCAGCAGCAGGCCGGGACAGGGCTCCCTGGCCAAAAACATTCAGTACTTC. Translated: CASSRPGQGSLAKNIQYF.

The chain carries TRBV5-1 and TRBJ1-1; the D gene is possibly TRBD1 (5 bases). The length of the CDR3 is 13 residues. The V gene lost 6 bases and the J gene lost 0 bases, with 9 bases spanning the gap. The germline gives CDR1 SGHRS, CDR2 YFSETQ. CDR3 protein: CASIGDLNTEAFF. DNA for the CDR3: TGCGCCAGCATCGGGGACCTGAACACTGAAGCTTTCTTT.

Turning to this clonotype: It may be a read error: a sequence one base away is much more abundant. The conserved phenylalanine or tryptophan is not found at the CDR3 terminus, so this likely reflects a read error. Written as DNA, the CDR3 is TGTGCCAGCGATGAGAGCTCCTATAATTCACCCCTCCACCTT. Residues: CASDESSYNSPLHL. The chain employs TRBV28 and TRBJ1-6; D gene ambiguous. V was clipped by 8 bases and J by 0 bases, with 8 bases between them. The CDR3 covers 14 residues. Germline assignment: CDR1 MDHEN and CDR2 SYDVKM.

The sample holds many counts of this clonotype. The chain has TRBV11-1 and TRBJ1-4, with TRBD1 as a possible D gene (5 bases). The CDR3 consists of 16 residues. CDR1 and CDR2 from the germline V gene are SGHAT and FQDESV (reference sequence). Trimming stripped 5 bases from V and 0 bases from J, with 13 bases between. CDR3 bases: TGTGCCAGCAGCCCACGGGGACTAGCAACTAATGAAAAACTGTTTTTT. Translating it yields CASSPRGLATNEKLFF.

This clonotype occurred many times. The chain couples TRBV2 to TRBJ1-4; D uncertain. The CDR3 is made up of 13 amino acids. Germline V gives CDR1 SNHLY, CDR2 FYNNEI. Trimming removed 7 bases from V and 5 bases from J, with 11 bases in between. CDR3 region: CASISQLNEKLFF. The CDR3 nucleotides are TGTGCCAGCATTTCACAGCTAAATGAAAAACTGTTTTTT.

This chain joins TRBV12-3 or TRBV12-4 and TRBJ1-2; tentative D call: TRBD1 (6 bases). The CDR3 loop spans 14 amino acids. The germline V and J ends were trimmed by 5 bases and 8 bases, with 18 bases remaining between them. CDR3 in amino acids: CASSHSPGGEGYTF. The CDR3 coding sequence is TGTGCCAGCAGTCACAGCCCCGGGGGCGAAGGCTACACCTTC.

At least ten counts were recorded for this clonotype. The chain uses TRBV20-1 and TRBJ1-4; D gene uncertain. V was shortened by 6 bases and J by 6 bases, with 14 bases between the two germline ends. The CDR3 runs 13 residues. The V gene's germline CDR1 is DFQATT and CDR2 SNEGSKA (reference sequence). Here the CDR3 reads CSARGREYEKLFF. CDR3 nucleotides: TGCAGTGCCCGCGGGAGGGAATATGAAAAACTGTTTTTT.

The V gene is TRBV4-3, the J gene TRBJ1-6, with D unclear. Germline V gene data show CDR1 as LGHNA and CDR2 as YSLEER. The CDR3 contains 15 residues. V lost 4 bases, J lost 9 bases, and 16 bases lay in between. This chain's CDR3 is CASSRDTGSGSPLHF. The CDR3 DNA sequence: TGCGCCAGCAGCCGAGACACCGGTTCGGGTTCACCCCTCCACTTT.

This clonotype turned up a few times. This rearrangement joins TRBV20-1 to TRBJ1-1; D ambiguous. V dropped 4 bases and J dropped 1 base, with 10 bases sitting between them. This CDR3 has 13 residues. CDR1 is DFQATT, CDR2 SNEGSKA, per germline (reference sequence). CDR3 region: CSAKIRRNTEAFF. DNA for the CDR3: TGCAGTGCTAAGATAAGGCGGAACACTGAAGCTTTCTTT.

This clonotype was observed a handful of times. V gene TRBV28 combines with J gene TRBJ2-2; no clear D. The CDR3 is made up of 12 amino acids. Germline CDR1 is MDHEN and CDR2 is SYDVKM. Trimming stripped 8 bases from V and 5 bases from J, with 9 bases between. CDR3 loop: CASCKQTGELFF. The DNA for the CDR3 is TGTGCCAGCTGTAAACAGACCGGGGAGCTGTTTTTT. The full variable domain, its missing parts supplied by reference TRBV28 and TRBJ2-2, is DVKVTQSSRYLVKRTGEKVFLECVQDMDHENMFWYRQDPGLGLRLIYFSYDVKMKEKGDIPEGYSVSREKKERFSLILESASTNQTSMYLCASCKQTGELFFGEGSRLTVL.